This record looks at one T cell receptor (beta chain) sequence and its context. Antigen unknown. This record belongs to a study of T cell responses to AZD1222 COVID-19 vaccine. Study-wide findings and caveats: Repertoires were obtained only post-peak T cell response. Only five to seven individuals given AZD1222 were seropositive at baseline.

Using immunoSEQ multiplex PCR, the repertoire was profiled, and TCRdb retains in-frame clones only, with some absent. The sample includes 100,000 to 120,000 clones, 70% to 90% seen only once; the top ten take around a tenth. Germline lookup yields CDR1 SGHDN and CDR2 FVKESK. The V end lost 0 bases, the J end lost 9 bases, and 9 bases lay between the germline ends. This CDR3 spans 13 amino acids. Sequences were derived from peripheral blood, sampled on day 0 of AZD1222 vaccination. The source is an adult in good health. The V and J genes are TRBV14 and TRBJ1-5; D unclear. The CDR3 spells CASSQDPGRPQHF. CDR3 coding DNA: TGTGCCAGCAGCCAAGATCCCGGTAGGCCCCAGCATTTT.